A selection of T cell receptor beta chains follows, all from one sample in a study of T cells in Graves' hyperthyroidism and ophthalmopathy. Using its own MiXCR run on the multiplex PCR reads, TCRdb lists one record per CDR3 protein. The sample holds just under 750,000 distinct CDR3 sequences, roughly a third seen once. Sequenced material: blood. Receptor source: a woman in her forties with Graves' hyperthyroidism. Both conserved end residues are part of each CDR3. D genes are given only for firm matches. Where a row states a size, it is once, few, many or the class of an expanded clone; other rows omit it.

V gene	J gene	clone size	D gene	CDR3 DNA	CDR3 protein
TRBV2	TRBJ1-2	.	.	TGTGCCAGCAGATCGGGGGTTGGGAACTATGGCTACACCTTC	CASRSGVGNYGYTF
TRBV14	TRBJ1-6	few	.	TGTGCCAGCTCACCACGGAGTGGGGGATCTAATTCACCCCTCCACTTT	CASSPRSGGSNSPLHF
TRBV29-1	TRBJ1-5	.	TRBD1	TGCAGCGTTGGCGACAGGGCTCAGCCCCAGCATTTT	CSVGDRAQPQHF
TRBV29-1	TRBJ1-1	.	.	TGCAGCGTTGAAGAGGGCAGGTTGGACACCGAAGCTTTCTTT	CSVEEGRLDTEAFF
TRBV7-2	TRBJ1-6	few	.	TGTGCCAGCAGCGGGGGACCCTATAATTCACCCCTCCACTTT	CASSGGPYNSPLHF
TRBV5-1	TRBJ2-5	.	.	TGCGCCAGCAGCCTTGCGTCCCCATCCGGGGAGACCCAGTACTTC	CASSLASPSGETQYF
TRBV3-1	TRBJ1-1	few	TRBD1	TGTGCCAGCAGCCAGTGGACAGGGCTGGCTTTCTTT	CASSQWTGLAFF
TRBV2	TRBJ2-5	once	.	TGTGCCAGCAGTCCGACGAATAGCAATCAGCCCCAGTACTTC	CASSPTNSNQPQYF
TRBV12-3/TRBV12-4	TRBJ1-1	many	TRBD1	TGTGCCAGCAGCTTCGACAGGGACACTGAAGCTTTCTTT	CASSFDRDTEAFF
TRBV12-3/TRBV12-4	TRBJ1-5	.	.	TGTGCCAGCAGTGGGAGTATATGGGGCAATCAGCCCCAGCATTTT	CASSGSIWGNQPQHF
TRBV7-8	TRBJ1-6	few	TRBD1	TGTGCCAGCAGCCCCGAACAGGGGAATTCACCCCTCCACTTT	CASSPEQGNSPLHF
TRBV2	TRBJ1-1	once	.	TGTGCCAGCAGGGGTACAGGGAGGGACCTAGGTATCTTT	CASRGTGRDLGIF
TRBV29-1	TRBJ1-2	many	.	TGCAGCGTTGAAGAGGGTCTGGGGGCAATCAAGGGCTACACCTTC	CSVEEGLGAIKGYTF
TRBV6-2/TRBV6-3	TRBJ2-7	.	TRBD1	TGTGCCAGCAGCGACGGATGGACAGGTACCTACGAGCAGTACTTC	CASSDGWTGTYEQYF
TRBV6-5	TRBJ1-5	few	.	TGTGCCAGCAGGACAACAAGTTATAGCAATCAGCCCCAGCATTTT	CASRTTSYSNQPQHF
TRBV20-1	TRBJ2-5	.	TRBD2	TGCTGTGCTATGGGGCTAGCGGGAGCCCCTGAGACCCAGTACTTC	CCAMGLAGAPETQYF
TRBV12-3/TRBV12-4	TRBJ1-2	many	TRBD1	TGTGCCAGCAGTTCCGGGACAGGGCATGGCTACACCTTC	CASSSGTGHGYTF
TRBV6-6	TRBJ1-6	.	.	TGTGCCAGCAGTTACTCGATTCGCGTCAAAGATTCACCCCTCCACTTT	CASSYSIRVKDSPLHF
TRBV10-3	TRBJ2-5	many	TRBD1	TGTGCCATCAGTGATAGGGACAGGGCGGCCGAGACCCAGTACTTC	CAISDRDRAAETQYF
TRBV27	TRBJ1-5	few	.	TGTGCCAGCAGTTTTGCTTGGAATCAGCCCCAGCATTTT	CASSFAWNQPQHF
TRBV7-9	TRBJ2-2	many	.	TGTGCCAGCAGCCTTCCTGCCGGGGAGCTGTTTTTT	CASSLPAGELFF
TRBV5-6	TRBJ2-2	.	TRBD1	TGTGCCAGCAGGCCTGCAGCCGAGACAGGGTCTACCGGGGAGCTGTTTTTT	CASRPAAETGSTGELFF
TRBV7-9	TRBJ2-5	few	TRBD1	TGTGCCAGCAGATTGGGACAGGGGGCATTAGAGACCCAGTACTTC	CASRLGQGALETQYF